The T cell receptor beta chain described here comes from a study of shared clonotypes between healthy human individuals. The study, taken as a whole, reports: Naive subsets usually exceeded memory subsets in estimated richness. Depth of sequencing was expected to influence donor clonotype sharing.

TCRdb keeps only in-frame clones here, not all; method: immunoSEQ multiplex PCR. Among just over 95,000 clones, 67% were seen once, and the ten largest hold about 42%. The CDR3 consists of 17 residues. CDR1 and CDR2 from the germline V gene are SGHNT and YYREEE (reference sequence). Trimming removed 2 bases at V and 1 base at J, with 18 bases between. A few counts support this clone. Its cognate antigen is unknown. The clonotype originates from a man aged 30 to 39 in good health. Sequencing input: memory CD8+ T cells sorted from blood. Subset reported: CD45RO+ cells pooled with CCR7-negative TemRA cells. The chain employs TRBV5-4 and TRBJ2-5; D is unresolved. CDR3 bases: TGTGCCAGCAGCTTAAAAGCCGGGTCCTACACCCAAGAGACCCAGTACTTC. Protein product: CASSLKAGSYTQETQYF.